The TCR beta chain under discussion was sequenced for a study of cytomegalovirus exposure and HLA in healthy donors. Study as a whole: The roughly 120 validation repertoires matched the roughly 670 first-cohort repertoires in platform, a later analysis reported. Study-level results: TCR sequences were mostly rare, though some public TCRs occurred in many donors.

The donors were members of the validation cohort comprising over a hundred subjects, separate from the roughly 600-subject first cohort. As to this clone: Antigen unknown. Distinct nucleotide sequences in the sample also encode this CDR3.

Germline trimming cut 1 base from V and 7 bases from J; bases unmatched to any gene: 0. The CDR3 totals 13 residues. The germline CDR1 and CDR2 sequences are SEHNR and FQNEAQ (reference sequence). Produced via immunoSEQ multiplex PCR; TCRdb's table is partial and in-frame only. Of some 98,000 clones in the sample, about 90% were seen once. The clonotype comes from a man between 18 and 29 years old in good health and CMV-seropositive. The V and J genes are TRBV7-9 and TRBJ2-1; 8 bases line up with TRBD1. Material for sequencing was PBMCs. The CDR3 DNA sequence: TGTGCCAGCAGCTTAGGACAGGGGAATGAGCAGTTCTTC. Translated, it gives CASSLGQGNEQFF.